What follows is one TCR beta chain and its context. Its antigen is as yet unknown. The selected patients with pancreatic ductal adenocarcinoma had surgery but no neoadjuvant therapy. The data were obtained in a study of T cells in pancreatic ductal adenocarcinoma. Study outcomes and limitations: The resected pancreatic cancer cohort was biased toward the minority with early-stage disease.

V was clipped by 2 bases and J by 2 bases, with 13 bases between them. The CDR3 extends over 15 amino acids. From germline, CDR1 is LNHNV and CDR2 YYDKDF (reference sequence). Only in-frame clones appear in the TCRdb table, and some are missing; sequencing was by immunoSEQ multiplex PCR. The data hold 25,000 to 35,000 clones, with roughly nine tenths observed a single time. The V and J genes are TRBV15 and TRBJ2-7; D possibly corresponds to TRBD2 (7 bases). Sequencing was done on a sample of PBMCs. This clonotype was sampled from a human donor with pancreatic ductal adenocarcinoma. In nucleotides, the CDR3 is TGTGCCACCAGCAGATCGGGGGGCTCTACCTACGAGCAGTACTTC. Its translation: CATSRSGGSTYEQYF.